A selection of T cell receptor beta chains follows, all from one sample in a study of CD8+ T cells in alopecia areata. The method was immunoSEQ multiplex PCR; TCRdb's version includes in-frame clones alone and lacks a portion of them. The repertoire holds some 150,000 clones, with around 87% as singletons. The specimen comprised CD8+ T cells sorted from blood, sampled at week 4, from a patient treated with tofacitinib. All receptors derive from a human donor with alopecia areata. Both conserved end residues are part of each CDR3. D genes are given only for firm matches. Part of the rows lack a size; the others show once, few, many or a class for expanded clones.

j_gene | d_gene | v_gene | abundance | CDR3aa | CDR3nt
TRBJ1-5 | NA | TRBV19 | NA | CASSARTEDGPQHF | TGTGCCAGTAGTGCCCGGACGGAGGATGGGCCCCAGCATTTT
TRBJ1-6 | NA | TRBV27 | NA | CASSRRWDQSSPLHF | TGTGCCAGCAGTCGCCGATGGGACCAGAGTTCACCCCTCCACTTT
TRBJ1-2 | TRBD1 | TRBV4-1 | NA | CASSQDGGTAYGYTF | TGCGCCAGCAGCCAAGATGGGGGGACAGCTTATGGCTACACCTTC
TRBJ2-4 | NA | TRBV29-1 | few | CSVQPGDIQYF | TGCAGCGTTCAGCCGGGAGACATTCAGTACTTC
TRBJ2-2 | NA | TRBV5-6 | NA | CASSFLTGELFF | TGTGCCAGCAGCTTTCTGACCGGGGAGCTGTTTTTT
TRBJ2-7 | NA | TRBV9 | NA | CASSVGGGDYEQYF | TGTGCCAGCAGCGTAGGGGGCGGAGACTACGAGCAGTACTTC
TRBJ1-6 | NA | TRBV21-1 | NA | CASSEPGQGAKDSPLHF | TGTGCCAGCAGCGAGCCGGGACAGGGGGCAAAGGATTCACCCCTCCACTTT
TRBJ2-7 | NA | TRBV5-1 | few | CASSLELTYEQYF | TGCGCCAGCAGCTTGGAACTAACCTACGAGCAGTACTTC
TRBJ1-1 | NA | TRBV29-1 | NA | CSVVGSGGEAFF | TGCAGCGTTGTCGGGTCCGGGGGTGAAGCTTTCTTT
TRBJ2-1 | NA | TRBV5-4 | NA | CASSFAGGSYNEQFF | TGTGCCAGCAGCTTCGCCGGGGGCTCCTACAATGAGCAGTTCTTC
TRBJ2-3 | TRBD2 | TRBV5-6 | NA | CASSLPNAGGPTDTQYF | TGTGCCAGCAGCTTACCCAATGCGGGAGGACCCACAGATACGCAGTATTTT
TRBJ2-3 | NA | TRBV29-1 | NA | CSVTREDIPTDTQYF | TGCAGCGTAACGAGGGAAGACATACCCACAGATACGCAGTATTTT
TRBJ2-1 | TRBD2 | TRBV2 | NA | CASTPLRGDDEQFF | TGTGCCAGCACCCCGTTGCGGGGGGACGATGAGCAGTTCTTC
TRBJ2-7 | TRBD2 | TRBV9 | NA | CASSPLSGGEQYF | TGTGCCAGCAGCCCCCTGAGCGGGGGAGAGCAGTACTTC
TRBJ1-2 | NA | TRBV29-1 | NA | CSVEDEGSYTF | TGCAGCGTTGAAGATGAAGGTAGCTACACCTTC
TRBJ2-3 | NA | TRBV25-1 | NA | CASSESSYTDTQYF | TGTGCCAGCAGTGAATCTTCGTACACAGATACGCAGTATTTT
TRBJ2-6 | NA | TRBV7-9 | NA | CATRAGSGANVLTF | TGTGCCACCCGTGCGGGGTCTGGGGCCAACGTCCTGACTTTC
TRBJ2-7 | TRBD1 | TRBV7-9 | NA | CASSLVQGAREQYF | TGTGCCAGCAGCTTAGTACAGGGGGCTAGGGAGCAGTACTTC
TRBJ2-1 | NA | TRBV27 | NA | CASSLSRGNEQFF | TGTGCCAGCAGTTTATCCAGGGGTAATGAGCAGTTCTTC
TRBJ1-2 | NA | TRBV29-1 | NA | CSAPDNYGYTF | TGCAGCGCCCCGGACAATTATGGCTACACCTTC
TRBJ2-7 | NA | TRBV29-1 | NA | CSVGALGEQYF | TGCAGCGTAGGGGCCCTCGGGGAGCAGTACTTC
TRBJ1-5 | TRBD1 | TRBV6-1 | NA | CASSLSTGPNQPQHF | TGTGCCAGCAGCCTCTCGACAGGGCCCAATCAGCCCCAGCATTTT
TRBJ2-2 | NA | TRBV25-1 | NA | CASSYRTGELFF | TGTGCCAGCAGCTACAGGACCGGGGAGCTGTTTTTT
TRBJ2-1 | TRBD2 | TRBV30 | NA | CAWSVGLAEYNEQFF | TGTGCCTGGAGTGTCGGACTAGCGGAGTACAATGAGCAGTTCTTC
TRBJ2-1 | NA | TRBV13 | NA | CASSTGGNEQFF | TGTGCCAGCAGTACTGGGGGGAATGAGCAGTTCTTC
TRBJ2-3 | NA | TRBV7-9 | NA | CASSLAGDKDTQYF | TGTGCCAGCAGCTTAGCGGGTGACAAGGATACGCAGTATTTT
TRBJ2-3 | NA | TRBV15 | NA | CATTPGLSTDTQYF | TGTGCCACCACGCCGGGACTTAGCACAGATACGCAGTATTTT
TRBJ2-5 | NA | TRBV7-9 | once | CASSLSYSAETQYF | TGTGCCAGCAGCTTATCCTATAGCGCAGAGACCCAGTACTTC
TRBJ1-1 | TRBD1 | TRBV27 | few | CASSRQGTEAFF | TGTGCCAGCAGCCGACAGGGGACTGAAGCTTTCTTT
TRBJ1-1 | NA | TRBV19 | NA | CASTPGVGNTEAFF | TGTGCCAGTACTCCGGGGGTCGGGAACACTGAAGCTTTCTTT
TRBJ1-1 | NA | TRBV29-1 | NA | CSVGGQWNTEAFF | TGCAGCGTTGGTGGACAGTGGAACACTGAAGCTTTCTTT
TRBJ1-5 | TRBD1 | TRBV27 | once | CATKGQGVNQPQHF | TGTGCCACCAAAGGACAGGGGGTCAATCAGCCCCAGCATTTT
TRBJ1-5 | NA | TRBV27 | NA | CASSLWGAGDQPQHF | TGTGCCAGCAGTTTATGGGGGGCCGGGGATCAGCCCCAGCATTTT
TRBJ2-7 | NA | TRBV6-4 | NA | CATRDGTYEQYF | TGTGCCACCCGAGACGGGACCTACGAGCAGTACTTC
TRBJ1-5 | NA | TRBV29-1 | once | CSVMTGSNQPQHF | TGCAGCGTTATGACAGGAAGCAATCAGCCCCAGCATTTT
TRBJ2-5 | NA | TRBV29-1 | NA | CSVEGLKKETQYF | TGCAGCGTTGAAGGACTTAAAAAAGAGACCCAGTACTTC
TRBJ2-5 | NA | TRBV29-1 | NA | CSVEDLWGFQETQYF | TGCAGCGTTGAAGATCTGTGGGGATTCCAAGAGACCCAGTACTTC
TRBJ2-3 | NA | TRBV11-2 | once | CASTNQGFGDTQYF | TGTGCCAGCACCAACCAGGGGTTCGGTGATACGCAGTATTTT
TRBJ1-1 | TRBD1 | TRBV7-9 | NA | CASSPPGQSTEAFF | TGTGCCAGCAGCCCACCGGGACAGAGCACTGAAGCTTTCTTT
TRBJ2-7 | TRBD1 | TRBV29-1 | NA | CSAVTGGLEQYF | TGCAGCGCCGTGACAGGGGGTTTGGAGCAGTACTTC
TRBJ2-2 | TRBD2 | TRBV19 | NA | CASSGLAGAAGELFF | TGTGCCAGTAGCGGACTAGCGGGAGCGGCCGGGGAGCTGTTTTTT
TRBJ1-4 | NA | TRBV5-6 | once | CASSLSSSDDEKLFF | TGTGCCAGCAGCTTATCCTCCAGTGACGATGAAAAACTGTTTTTT
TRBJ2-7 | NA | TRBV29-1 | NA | CSVFETALTYEQYF | TGCAGCGTTTTCGAGACGGCCTTGACCTACGAGCAGTACTTC
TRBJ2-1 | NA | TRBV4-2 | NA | CASSQDGGMVEQFF | TGTGCCAGCAGCCAAGATGGCGGGATGGTTGAGCAGTTCTTC
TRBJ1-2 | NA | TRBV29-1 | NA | CSVVGTSYGYTF | TGCAGCGTTGTAGGGACCAGCTATGGCTACACCTTC
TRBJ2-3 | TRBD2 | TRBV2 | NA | CASKETSGRALTDTQYF | TGTGCCAGCAAGGAGACTAGCGGGAGGGCCCTAACAGATACGCAGTATTTT